This TCR beta chain was sequenced during a study of blood T cells in healthy people across ages. Findings of the study overall: Higher diversity and more naive CD4+ cells were features of long-lived donors, compared to aged donors. PBMC samples, being unsorted, prevented any conclusive comparison of naive and antigen-experienced cells.

Drawn from each donor were roughly 10 milliliters of peripheral blood. This clonotype showed up many times. Antigen: not known. Germline CDR1 is SGHTA and CDR2 is FQGNSA. Trimming took off 5 bases at V and 3 bases at J, with 11 bases between the two ends. CDR3 length equals 14 residues. A second PCR, run for about 7 to 11 cycles, used a sample-barcoded 5' primer plus a J-beta primer mix. TCRdb reprocessed the 5' RACE reads with MiXCR, giving one entry per CDR3 protein. This sample has about 640,000 distinct CDR3 sequences, with roughly 31% found just once. This sequence was found in a woman older than 75 in good health. The rearrangement joins TRBV7-2 to TRBJ2-1; TRBD1 is a possible D gene (6 bases). The sequenced sample was blood. This CDR3 is CASSQQGFYNEQFF. The CDR3 DNA reads as TGTGCCAGCAGCCAACAGGGATTCTACAATGAGCAGTTCTTC.